The next 26 T cell receptor beta chains were all read from a single sample in a study of cytomegalovirus exposure and HLA in healthy donors. 60 Vbeta and 13 Jbeta primers were used in PCR. TCRdb's copy holds only in-frame clones and misses some; the assay was immunoSEQ multiplex PCR. The data contain about 130,000 clones, approximately 70% of them singletons. Sequences were obtained from PBMCs. These receptors were taken from a woman aged 55-70 years in good health and CMV-seropositive.

The chain employs TRBV5-1 and TRBJ1-2; TRBD1 matches at 8 bases. J gave up 8 bases and V 1 base, and 10 bases lay outside the gene matches. The length of the CDR3 is 15 residues. Looked up from germline, CDR1 is SGHRS and CDR2 is YFSETQ. The CDR3 DNA reads TGCGCCAGCAGCTTGTCTATTTCAGGGGGCAGGGGCTACACCTTC. Protein sequence: CASSLSISGGRGYTF.

This chain uses TRBV18 with TRBJ1-1; 10 bases agree with TRBD1. V shed 3 bases and J 5 bases; nucleotides not matched to a gene: 3. The germline CDR1 and CDR2 sequences are KGHSH and LQKENI. The CDR3 runs to 14 residues. CDR3 sequence reads: CASSPGTGETEAFF. The DNA for the CDR3 is TGTGCCAGCTCACCTGGGACAGGGGAAACTGAAGCTTTCTTT.

V usage is TRBV7-8 and J usage is TRBJ2-7; 8 positions agree with TRBD1. Germline lookup yields CDR1 SGHVS and CDR2 FQNEAQ. Trimming took 4 bases from V and 2 from J; bases not matched to a gene: 10. The CDR3 consists of 16 residues. The CDR3, as DNA: TGTGCCAGCAGCTCGCCGGGACAGGTGGTCACCTACGAGCAGTACTTC. Amino acids: CASSSPGQVVTYEQYF.

The rearrangement links TRBV5-1 to TRBJ2-3, with 10 positions matching TRBD2. This CDR3 comprises 15 residues. The V gene end was trimmed by 2 bases and the J gene end by 2 bases; junction bases not matched to a gene: 2. Per the germline V gene, CDR1 is SGHRS and CDR2 is YFSETQ. For the CDR3, the DNA is TGCGCCAGCAGCTTAGCGGGAGGGATCACAGATACGCAGTATTTT. Amino acids: CASSLAGGITDTQYF.

The chain employs TRBV9 and TRBJ2-1, with a weak D call TRBD2 (6 bases). Germline CDR1 reads SGDLS; CDR2 reads YYNGEE. Trimming stripped 0 bases from V and 1 base from J, with 11 bases between. The CDR3 runs 16 residues. The CDR3 DNA is TGTGCCAGCAGCGTAGGTGGGCGGGGTTCCTACAATGAGCAGTTCTTC. Amino acids: CASSVGGRGSYNEQFF.

As DNA, the CDR3 is TGTGCCATCAAGGCTTCCGGGACAGAGACAACCGGGGAGCTGTTTTTT. This sequence encodes CAIKASGTETTGELFF. The chain is built from TRBV10-3 and TRBJ2-2; the match to TRBD1 covers 7 bases. Germline V gene sequence: CDR1 ENHRY, CDR2 SYGVKD. The CDR3 contains 16 residues. The J segment lost 5 bases and the V segment lost 7 bases, leaving 13 bases of the junction unmatched.

This clone was seen more than once but under ten times. V usage is TRBV10-3 and J usage is TRBJ1-1; D is ambiguous. The V and J ends lost 0 bases and 4 bases respectively, with 12 bases between them. This CDR3 is 15 amino acids long. CDR1 is ENHRY, CDR2 SYGVKD, per germline. This chain's CDR3 is CAISESTPGVTEAFF. DNA of the CDR3: TGTGCCATCAGTGAGTCCACCCCCGGGGTCACTGAAGCTTTCTTT.

This clone was detected once. The chain carries TRBV7-9 and TRBJ2-7; D unresolved. The CDR3 has 14 amino acids. V was cut by 5 bases and J by 2 bases, with 13 bases left in between. Germline V gene data show CDR1 as SEHNR and CDR2 as FQNEAQ (reference sequence). The CDR3 coding sequence is TGTGCCAGCAGCCGCACGCAAGCAACCTACGAGCAGTACTTC. It specifies CASSRTQATYEQYF.

The rearrangement joins TRBV5-1 to TRBJ1-2; D ambiguous. V was shortened by 0 bases and J by 4 bases, with 10 bases between the two germline ends. Germline V CDR1 and CDR2: SGHRS, YFSETQ. The CDR3 extends over 14 amino acids. CDR3 in amino acids: CASSLAGDSYGYTF. DNA of the CDR3: TGCGCCAGCAGCTTGGCCGGGGATTCCTATGGCTACACCTTC.

The chain combines TRBV5-4 with TRBJ2-3, with 13 bases aligning to TRBD2. Per germline, CDR1 SGHNT and CDR2 YYREEE (reference sequence). Trimming took 4 bases from V and 1 from J; bases not matched to a gene: 9. The CDR3 has 18 amino acids. CDR3 in DNA: TGTGCCAGCAGCCTTGTCCTTGGACTAGCGGGGGGCACAGATACGCAGTATTTT. This codes for CASSLVLGLAGGTDTQYF.

The chain combines TRBV7-9 with TRBJ1-3; no firm D call. V lost 3 bases, J lost 0 bases, and 6 bases lay in between. The germline gives CDR1 SEHNR, CDR2 FQNEAQ (reference sequence). The CDR3 has 14 residues. This CDR3 reads CASSFPGSGNTIYF. CDR3 DNA sequence: TGTGCCAGCAGCTTCCCAGGCTCTGGAAACACCATATATTTT.

This chain connects TRBV2 to TRBJ2-5, with TRBD2 matching 7 bases. This CDR3 is built from 12 residues. With 6 bases clipped from V and 4 bases from J, the junction kept 2 bases outside the gene matches. The germline V gene has CDR1 SNHLY and CDR2 FYNNEI. The CDR3 sequence is CASRGLGETQYF. CDR3 nucleotides: TGTGCCAGCAGAGGACTAGGAGAGACCCAGTACTTC. Based on the CDR3 plus reference TRBV2 and TRBJ2-5, the full variable domain is EPEVTQTPSHQVTQMGQEVILRCVPISNHLYFYWYRQILGQKVEFLVSFYNNEISEKSEIFDDQFSVERPDGSNFTLKIRSTKLEDSAMYFCASRGLGETQYFGPGTRLLVL.

The rearrangement uses TRBV30 and TRBJ1-5; a weak D match, TRBD1 (6 bases). This CDR3 is built from 12 residues. With 5 bases removed from V and 6 bases from J, the gap between germline ends came to 11 bases. From germline, CDR1 is GTSNPN and CDR2 SVGIG (reference sequence). Here the CDR3 reads CAWREGGQPQHF. Here the CDR3 DNA reads TGTGCCTGGCGGGAGGGGGGTCAGCCCCAGCATTTT.

V and J are TRBV29-1 and TRBJ2-1, with a weak D call TRBD2 (5 bases). CDR1 is SQVTM, CDR2 ANQGSEA, per germline. The CDR3 is made up of 11 amino acids. V lost 5 bases to trimming and J lost 5 bases, with 7 bases between them. The CDR3 DNA is TGCAGCGTTCCGGGAAACAATGAGCAGTTCTTC. It encodes CSVPGNNEQFF.

V and J are TRBV5-1 and TRBJ1-4; 8 positions agree with TRBD1. Germline CDR1 and CDR2: SGHRS and YFSETQ. Germline trimming cut 4 bases from V and 3 bases from J; bases unmatched to any gene: 5. The CDR3 extends over 15 amino acids. The chain's CDR3 is CASSMDRVPNEKLFF. The CDR3 nucleotides are TGCGCCAGCAGCATGGACAGGGTTCCTAATGAAAAACTGTTTTTT.

This clone appeared once. The rearrangement joins TRBV27 to TRBJ2-3; 11 bases fit TRBD2. Germline-derived CDR1 and CDR2 are MNHEY and SMNVEV (reference sequence). The CDR3 spans 14 residues. J gave up 5 bases and V 6 bases, and 4 bases lay outside the gene matches. CDR3 bases: TGTGCCAGCAGCCAAGGACTAGCGGGAGATACGCAGTATTTT. Protein product: CASSQGLAGDTQYF.

The chain links TRBV5-4 to TRBJ1-2, with unresolved D. Trimming shortened V by 0 bases and J by 5 bases, and 11 bases separated the two germline ends. The CDR3 is 14 amino acids. Looked up from germline, CDR1 is SGHNT and CDR2 is YYREEE (reference sequence). The DNA of the CDR3 is TGTGCCAGCAGCTTGGAACCCCGGGGATATGGCTACACCTTC. Translating it yields CASSLEPRGYGYTF.

J is TRBJ2-1 and V is TRBV18; D may be TRBD1 (6 bases). Germline CDR1 KGHSH, CDR2 LQKENI. The ends were cut back, 4 bases at V and 9 bases at J, with 19 bases in the middle. CDR3 length equals 15 residues. CDR3 amino acids: CASSRGTKLGPEQFF. CDR3 nucleotides: TGTGCCAGCTCACGAGGGACAAAACTGGGGCCTGAGCAGTTCTTC.

The chain links TRBV28 to TRBJ1-4; the match to TRBD1 covers 9 bases. With 1 base clipped from V and 17 bases from J, the junction kept 8 bases outside the gene matches. The CDR3 is made up of 13 amino acids. Germline loops: CDR1 MDHEN, CDR2 SYDVKM. CDR3 bases: TGTGCCAGCAGTTTATTACAGGGGGCGGTCGTTTTTTTT. Its translation: CASSLLQGAVVFF.

The chain combines TRBV5-1 with TRBJ1-2; D unresolved. This CDR3 comprises 11 residues. Between the trimmed V and J ends, which lost 0 bases and 6 bases, there was a span of 3 bases. Germline assignment: CDR1 SGHRS and CDR2 YFSETQ. The CDR3 loop reads CASSLADGYTF. CDR3 nucleotides: TGCGCCAGCAGCTTGGCCGATGGCTACACCTTC. Supplemented by reference TRBV5-1 and TRBJ1-2, the full variable domain reads KAGVTQTPRYLIKTRGQQVTLSCSPISGHRSVSWYQQTPGQGLQFLFEYFSETQRNKGNFPGRFSGRQFSNSRSEMNVSTLELGDSALYLCASSLADGYTFGSGTRLTVV.

This rearrangement joins TRBV19 to TRBJ1-5, with 8 bases identical to TRBD1. Germline CDR1 reads LNHDA; CDR2 reads SQIVND (reference sequence). The V gene end was trimmed by 5 bases and the J gene end by 2 bases; junction bases not matched to a gene: 8. The CDR3 has 16 residues. In DNA, the CDR3 is TGTGCCAGTAGTGCCAATCCGGGACAGGGCAATCAGCCCCAGCATTTT. It specifies CASSANPGQGNQPQHF.

The chain carries TRBV10-1 and TRBJ2-7; 15 bases map to TRBD2. J was trimmed by 5 bases and V by 0 bases; bases with no gene match: 11. Germline V lookup: CDR1 WNHNN, CDR2 SYGVQD (reference sequence). CDR3 size: 19 residues. This CDR3 is CASSESSQGLAGGSNEQYF. CDR3 sequence (DNA): TGCGCCAGCAGTGAGTCGAGCCAGGGACTAGCGGGAGGTTCCAACGAGCAGTACTTC.

There are a few counts of this clone. The chain carries TRBV28 and TRBJ2-7; 7 nucleotides align to TRBD2. Per germline, CDR1 MDHEN and CDR2 SYDVKM. Trimming took 4 bases from V and 1 from J; bases not matched to a gene: 1. The CDR3 contains 13 residues. Written as DNA, the CDR3 is TGTGCCAGCAGTTGGGGGGGATCCTACGAGCAGTACTTC. This encodes CASSWGGSYEQYF.

V is TRBV28 and J is TRBJ1-3, with a tentative D call TRBD1 (6 bases). The CDR3 extends over 16 amino acids. The germline gives CDR1 MDHEN, CDR2 SYDVKM. With 2 bases removed from V and 4 bases from J, the gap between germline ends came to 15 bases. The CDR3 loop reads CASSLTSGAGGNTIYF. In nucleotides, the CDR3 is TGTGCCAGCAGTTTAACGTCAGGGGCAGGCGGAAACACCATATATTTT.

The CDR3 loop is CASTTGQGGETQYF. CDR3 in DNA: TGCGCCAGCACCACCGGACAGGGAGGAGAGACCCAGTACTTC. V is TRBV5-1 and J is TRBJ2-5; TRBD1 aligns across 8 bases. This CDR3 contains 14 residues. V gave up 6 bases and J gave up 4 bases; unmatched junction bases: 8. Germline V gene data show CDR1 as SGHRS and CDR2 as YFSETQ.

In DNA, the CDR3 is TGCACCAGCAGCCAAGACGGGGGACTAGCGGGAGGAGAGACCCAGTACTTC. Translation gives CTSSQDGGLAGGETQYF. The chain recombines TRBV1 with TRBJ2-5; TRBD2 reflects the table's D call only, with no check against the DNA. TRBV1 is listed as a pseudogene. The CDR3 runs to 17 residues.